This TCR beta chain stems from a study of blood T cell repertoires in COVID-19. Study details: Sample material is recorded as cDNA or gDNA derived from T cells, B-cell-depleted T cells, or PBMCs.

How the authors handled the data: Quantification of nucleated cells was approximated via reference gene primer amplification. Only in-frame clones appear in the TCRdb table, and some are missing; sequencing was by immunoSEQ multiplex PCR. V, J and clone size derive from that table, while D and trimming were established from the DNA sequence. The sample yields about 400,000 clones, around 88% seen once. The CDR3 spans 15 residues. Germline V gene lookup returns CDR1 SQVTM and CDR2 ANQGSEA. Unmatched junction bases numbered 8, after V lost 0 bases and J lost 5 bases. V is TRBV29-1 and J is TRBJ1-1; 8 positions match TRBD1. The sample comprised peripheral blood. The clonotype originates from a woman in her 30s with acute or convalescent COVID-19. CDR3 DNA sequence: TGCAGCGTTGAAGACTTACCAGGGGGCTCGACTGAAGCTTTCTTT. As protein: CSVEDLPGGSTEAFF.